Each of the 21 T cell receptor beta chains below was sequenced from the same sample in a study of read filtering for tumor transcriptome and immune sequencing. Molecular barcoded adaptors covering alpha/delta and beta/gamma chains were used on around 370 ng RNA. TCRdb ran MiXCR on the reads and lists one entry per CDR3 protein. The table records about 37,000 distinct CDR3 sequences, over 9.5% of them present only once. What was sequenced was a population of CD138-negative cells sorted from bone marrow. These receptors were collected from a donor at least 40 years old with multiple myeloma.

Ten or more counts support this clonotype. This chain uses TRBV4-2 with TRBJ2-7, with 8 positions matching TRBD2. Unmatched junction bases numbered 5, after V lost 6 bases and J lost 4 bases. Germline CDR1 is LGHNA and CDR2 is YNFKEQ. CDR3 length: 13 residues. As DNA, the CDR3 is TGTGCCAGCAGTCCCGGGACTAGGTACGAGCAGTACTTC. Encoded protein: CASSPGTRYEQYF.

This clonotype was observed many times. The V gene is TRBV20-1, the J gene TRBJ2-5, with D perhaps matching TRBD1 (5 bases). The V and J ends lost 6 bases and 5 bases respectively, with 22 bases between them. The CDR3 has 15 residues. Germline lookup yields CDR1 DFQATT and CDR2 SNEGSKA (reference sequence). The CDR3 region is CSASGTQGAVETQYF. The CDR3 nucleotides read TGCAGTGCCAGTGGTACTCAGGGCGCGGTGGAGACCCAGTACTTC.

A few counts support this clonotype. Given a much more abundant clone one base away, this may be a read error. This is likely a read error, given that the CDR3 carries no conserved phenylalanine or tryptophan at its end. The chain couples TRBV9 to TRBJ2-3; 11 positions agree with TRBD2. In germline, CDR1 is SGDLS, CDR2 YYNGEE. This CDR3 has 15 amino acids. V was pared by 3 bases and J by 4 bases, with 4 bases of the junction left unmatched. CDR3 amino acids: CASSGSGGAPDTQYL. The DNA of the CDR3 is TGTGCCAGCAGCGGTAGCGGGGGGGCCCCAGATACGCAGTATCTT.

This clonotype came up many times. This chain links TRBV5-1 with TRBJ2-5; the match to TRBD1 covers 9 bases. This CDR3 comprises 15 residues. V was clipped by 4 bases and J by 5 bases; unmatched bases: 9. Per the germline V gene, CDR1 is SGHRS and CDR2 is YFSETQ. CDR3 protein: CASSAGTGKGETQYF. The CDR3 DNA reads TGCGCCAGCAGCGCTGGGACAGGGAAGGGGGAGACCCAGTACTTC.

This clonotype came up many times. V gene TRBV20-1 combines with J gene TRBJ2-2; D remains ambiguous. This CDR3 has 13 amino acids. CDR1 is DFQATT and CDR2 is SNEGSKA in the germline V gene (reference sequence). Trimming removed 4 bases from V and 4 bases from J, with 10 bases in between. The DNA for the CDR3 is TGCAGTGCTACCGGTTCAAGCACCGGGGAGCTGTTTTTT. Its protein is CSATGSSTGELFF.

The sample holds many counts of this clonotype. The CDR3 is CASSPSGDTGELFF. The CDR3 coding sequence is TGTGCCAGCAGCCCAAGTGGGGATACCGGGGAGCTGTTTTTT. The chain links TRBV7-9 to TRBJ2-2; D gene ambiguous. Germline CDR1 SEHNR, CDR2 FQNEAQ (reference sequence). Trimming took 5 bases from V and 5 from J, leaving 12 bases between them. The CDR3 extends over 14 amino acids. The variable domain in full, with the rest retrieved from reference TRBV7-9 and TRBJ2-2, is DTGVSQNPRHKITKRGQNVTFRCDPISEHNRLYWYRQTLGQGPEFLTYFQNEAQLEKSRLLSDRFSAERPKGSFSTLEIQRTEQGDSAMYLCASSPSGDTGELFFGEGSRLTVL.

As for this clonotype: A much larger clone is a single base away; this may be a read error. The chain couples TRBV5-5 to TRBJ2-1; 10 bases align to TRBD1. The CDR3 covers 16 residues. CDR1 is SGHKS and CDR2 is YYEKEE in the germline V gene (reference sequence). The CDR3 reads CASSRDRGYSHNEQFF. CDR3 sequence (DNA): TGTGCCAGCAGCCGGGACAGGGGTTACTCCCACAATGAGCAGTTCTTC.

There are many counts of this clonotype. The chain joins TRBV29-1 to TRBJ1-5; 9 bases are a match to TRBD1. The CDR3 totals 14 residues. Per germline, CDR1 SQVTM and CDR2 ANQGSEA. The J segment lost 5 bases and the V segment lost 6 bases, leaving 8 bases of the junction unmatched. CDR3 loop: CSVAQGAVDQPQHF. In DNA form, the CDR3 reads TGCAGCGTCGCACAGGGGGCAGTGGATCAGCCCCAGCATTTT.

This clonotype has at least ten counts. The rearrangement uses TRBV12-3 or TRBV12-4 and TRBJ2-1; TRBD1 aligns across 9 bases. The ends lost 6 bases at V and 1 base at J; junction bases unmatched: 4. The length of the CDR3 is 15 residues. The DNA of the CDR3 is TGTGCCAGCAGGCCGGACAGGGGATCCTACAATGAGCAGTTCTTC. Translated, it gives CASRPDRGSYNEQFF.

Notes on this clonotype: This may come from a read error, since a much larger clone is one base off. The V gene is TRBV6-1, the J gene TRBJ1-2; D is unresolved. CDR3 length: 14 residues. Germline assignment: CDR1 MNHNS and CDR2 SASEGT. V lost 0 bases, J lost 6 bases, and 11 bases lay in between. The DNA of the CDR3 is TGTGCCAGCAGTGAAGCCGCCCAGGTTGATGGCTACACCTTC. This translates into CASSEAAQVDGYTF.

This clonotype was counted ten times or more. V is TRBV7-3 and J is TRBJ2-5; D remains ambiguous. Germline loops: CDR1 SGHTA, CDR2 FQGTGA. The V end lost 5 bases, the J end lost 8 bases, and 15 bases lay between the germline ends. The CDR3 totals 13 residues. The CDR3 bases are TGTGCCAGCAGCCCTACGGCCTCCGGCACCCAGTACTTC. It codes for CASSPTASGTQYF.

In its sample, this clonotype was seen many times. The V and J genes are TRBV28 and TRBJ1-4; TRBD1 agrees at 8 bases. CDR3 length: 14 amino acids. Trimming took 7 bases from V and 5 from J; bases not matched to a gene: 6. The germline CDR1 and CDR2 sequences are MDHEN and SYDVKM. Written as DNA, the CDR3 is TGTGCCAGCACCGCAGGGGGCAGGAATGAAAAACTGTTTTTT. Protein product: CASTAGGRNEKLFF.

To note about this clonotype: Possible read error: a much larger clone is one base away. V usage is TRBV9 and J usage is TRBJ1-2; TRBD1 aligns across 8 bases. Germline V gives CDR1 SGDLS, CDR2 YYNGEE. This CDR3 comprises 16 residues. CDR3 region: CAISVGDSTGGYGYTF. The CDR3, as DNA: TGTGCCATCAGCGTAGGGGATTCTACAGGGGGATATGGCTACACCTTC.

As for this clonotype: A much larger clone lies a single base off, so this may be a read error. The chain recombines TRBV6-6 with TRBJ2-2; D is unresolved. The CDR3 covers 13 residues. V was pared by 11 bases and J by 1 base, with 11 bases between. CDR1 and CDR2 (germline): MNHNY, SVGAGI (reference sequence). CDR3 in DNA: TGTGCCGCCCGTGGATTGAACACCGGGGAGCTGTTTTTT. Residues: CAARGLNTGELFF.

Concerning this clonotype: An end of the junction differs from the germline gene, which may be a read error. The gene calls are TRBV5-1 and TRBJ2-5; 15 nucleotides agree with TRBD2. CDR1 is SGHRS and CDR2 is YFSETQ in the germline V gene. This CDR3 has 16 residues. The CDR3 is CASSPGLAGGRETQYF. The CDR3 region has the DNA TGCGCCAGCAGCCCGGGACTAGCGGGGGGTAGAGAGACCCAGTATTTC.

Turning to this clonotype: A much larger clone is a single base away; this may be a read error. The chain links TRBV6-5 to TRBJ2-3; no clear D gene. The CDR3 extends over 14 amino acids. The V and J ends lost 7 bases and 0 bases respectively, with 11 bases between them. Germline CDR1 is MNHEY and CDR2 is SVGAGI. The CDR3 sequence: CASKVQASTDTQYF. The CDR3 DNA is TGTGCCAGCAAGGTGCAGGCTAGCACAGATACGCAGTATTTT.

The genes are TRBV6-1 and TRBJ1-1; D ambiguous. The CDR3 runs 13 residues. Looked up from germline, CDR1 is MNHNS and CDR2 is SASEGT. Trimming pared 1 base from V and 1 base from J, leaving 4 bases between. As DNA, the CDR3 is TGTGCCAGCAGTGAAGTGGGGAACACTGAAGCTTTCTTT. Translating gives CASSEVGNTEAFF.

This clonotype was seen just once. DNA for the CDR3: TGTGCCAGCAGCTCGACGAAGGGTCTAGCGGAGCGGTACTTC. Protein sequence: CASSSTKGLAERYF. V and J are TRBV5-4 and TRBJ2-4; TRBD2 aligns across 7 bases. The germline V gene encodes CDR1 SGHNT and CDR2 YYREEE (reference sequence). This CDR3 is 14 amino acids long. The J segment lost 15 bases and the V segment lost 3 bases, leaving 15 bases of the junction unmatched.

Details on this clonotype: A clone one base away is much larger, so this may be a read error. This chain joins TRBV12-3 or TRBV12-4 and TRBJ2-7, with 7 bases fitting TRBD2. This CDR3 contains 15 residues. The CDR3 sequence is CASTLNGGTFNELYF. The CDR3 bases are TGTGCCAGCACTCTGAACGGGGGGACCTTTAACGAGCTGTACTTC.

The chain links TRBV7-9 to TRBJ2-6, with 7 bases fitting TRBD1. CDR3 length: 14 amino acids. V was clipped by 8 bases and J by 6 bases; unmatched bases: 7. Germline loops: CDR1 SEHNR, CDR2 FQNEAQ (reference sequence). DNA of the CDR3: TGTGCCAGCCGTCGGGACAGTGTGGCCAACGTCCTGACTTTC. It codes for CASRRDSVANVLTF.

The chain is built from TRBV20-1 and TRBJ2-2; D is unresolved. The CDR3 is 11 residues long. Germline-derived CDR1 and CDR2 are DFQATT and SNEGSKA (reference sequence). As DNA, the CDR3 is TGCGATGCAATGGACACCGGGGAGCTGTTTTTT. It codes for CDAMDTGELFF.